These 29 T cell receptor beta chains originate from one sample sequenced in a study of shared clonotypes between healthy human individuals. Assay: immunoSEQ multiplex PCR; the TCRdb copy retains only in-frame clones and omits some. The sample contains around 650,000 clones, about 95% of which appear only once. In the naive CD8 group, cells lacked CD45RO and were positively selected for CCR7, so terminally differentiated effector memory CD45RA+ cells were left out. Sequencing was carried out using naive CD8+ T cells sorted from blood. These receptors all stem from a woman in her twenties or thirties in good health.

The V gene is TRBV28, the J gene TRBJ1-6; D is perhaps TRBD1 (5 bases). There are 14 residues in the CDR3. Trimming stripped 0 bases from V and 7 bases from J, with 7 bases between. Germline CDR1 and CDR2: MDHEN and SYDVKM. The CDR3 loop reads CASSLWGGNSPLHF. CDR3 nucleotides: TGTGCCAGCAGTTTATGGGGGGGAAATTCACCCCTCCACTTT.

J is TRBJ2-3 and V is TRBV27; 10 nucleotides align to TRBD2. Germline V lookup: CDR1 MNHEY, CDR2 SMNVEV (reference sequence). Germline trimming cut 8 bases from V and 6 bases from J; bases unmatched to any gene: 11. The CDR3 contains 15 residues. The CDR3 coding sequence is TGTGCCAGCTATACGAGCGGGAGGGCTGCGGATACGCAGTATTTT. Amino acids: CASYTSGRAADTQYF.

The genes are TRBV7-8 and TRBJ1-1; 10 bases line up with TRBD1. Germline CDR1 and CDR2: SGHVS and FQNEAQ. V trimming: 5 bases; J trimming: 3 bases; junction bases outside the gene matches: 6. CDR3 length equals 15 residues. CDR3: CASSTRGTGDTEAFF. The CDR3, as DNA: TGTGCCAGCAGCACCCGAGGGACAGGGGACACTGAAGCTTTCTTT.

The table lists this clone with a count of one. The chain uses TRBV4-1 and TRBJ1-1; 8 nucleotides align to TRBD1. V trimming: 0 bases; J trimming: 1 base; junction bases outside the gene matches: 4. Per the germline V gene, CDR1 is MGHRA and CDR2 is YSYEKL. The CDR3 has 16 residues. DNA for the CDR3: TGCGCCAGCAGCCAAGATTTTGGGACAGGGAACACTGAAGCTTTCTTT. As protein: CASSQDFGTGNTEAFF.

The CDR3: CASNTGYEQYF. CDR3 in DNA: TGTGCCAGCAACACTGGGTACGAGCAGTACTTC. The rearrangement joins TRBV7-9 to TRBJ2-7, with no clear D. Germline-derived CDR1 and CDR2 are SEHNR and FQNEAQ (reference sequence). The CDR3 contains 11 residues. V was trimmed by 7 bases and J by 4 bases, leaving 8 bases between them.

V is TRBV7-9 and J is TRBJ2-5; 7 positions match TRBD1. This CDR3 contains 16 residues. CDR1 is SEHNR, CDR2 FQNEAQ, per germline (reference sequence). J lost 0 bases, V lost 3 bases, and 7 bases had no gene match. CDR3 sequence (DNA): TGTGCCAGCAGCTTCGACTACGACAGGGACCAAGAGACCCAGTACTTC. Its protein product is CASSFDYDRDQETQYF. Together with reference TRBV7-9 and TRBJ2-5, the CDR3 gives the full variable domain: DTGVSQNPRHKITKRGQNVTFRCDPISEHNRLYWYRQTLGQGPEFLTYFQNEAQLEKSRLLSDRFSAERPKGSFSTLEIQRTEQGDSAMYLCASSFDYDRDQETQYFGPGTRLLVL.

V usage is TRBV10-1 and J usage is TRBJ1-5; 7 bases are a match to TRBD1. The trim removed 2 bases at V and 6 bases at J, leaving 13 bases unmatched. Germline V gene lookup returns CDR1 WNHNN and CDR2 SYGVQD (reference sequence). The CDR3 is 17 amino acids. The CDR3 region is CASSEPYATGSIQPQHF. DNA for the CDR3: TGCGCCAGCAGTGAGCCTTATGCGACAGGGTCCATTCAGCCCCAGCATTTT.

This clone was observed a handful of times. The sample holds other DNA sequences that translate to the same CDR3. This chain links TRBV27 with TRBJ1-2, with 7 bases fitting TRBD1. Looked up from germline, CDR1 is MNHEY and CDR2 is SMNVEV (reference sequence). This CDR3 contains 13 residues. V lost 5 bases, J lost 8 bases, and 8 bases stayed unmatched. CDR3 amino acids: CASSLLTGDGYTF. CDR3 in DNA: TGTGCCAGCAGTCTACTCACAGGGGACGGCTACACCTTC.

V is TRBV6-1 and J is TRBJ1-3; D gene unclear. The CDR3 is 17 residues long. The V end lost 0 bases, the J end lost 3 bases, and 15 bases lay between the germline ends. Per the germline V gene, CDR1 is MNHNS and CDR2 is SASEGT. For the CDR3, the DNA is TGTGCCAGCAGTGAAGCCTTGCTAAGAGGCTTTGGAAACACCATATATTTT. Residues: CASSEALLRGFGNTIYF.

The V call is TRBV9, the J call TRBJ2-7, with a tentative D call TRBD1 (6 bases). Germline CDR1 is SGDLS and CDR2 is YYNGEE. CDR3 size: 16 residues. The V end lost 2 bases, the J end lost 5 bases, and 20 bases lay between the germline ends. CDR3 protein: CASSVFPRGSSDEQYF. The CDR3 DNA follows: TGTGCCAGCAGCGTTTTCCCCAGGGGCAGCTCAGACGAGCAGTACTTC.

The chain recombines TRBV28 with TRBJ1-6, with D unclear. In germline, CDR1 is MDHEN, CDR2 SYDVKM. The V end was cut by 4 bases, the J end by 8 bases, with 9 bases between. The CDR3 consists of 13 residues. CDR3 amino acids: CASSSAGDSPLHF. The CDR3 region has the DNA TGTGCCAGCAGTTCAGCGGGTGATTCACCCCTCCACTTT.

The genes are TRBV5-1 and TRBJ2-5; D may be TRBD1 (6 bases). The CDR3 spans 15 residues. Trimming shortened V by 0 bases and J by 5 bases, and 14 bases separated the two germline ends. Germline-derived CDR1 and CDR2 are SGHRS and YFSETQ. This chain's CDR3 is CASSLGPRQAETQYF. The CDR3 coding sequence is TGCGCCAGCAGCTTGGGACCTAGACAGGCGGAGACCCAGTACTTC.

The chain carries TRBV7-9 and TRBJ1-5; D may be TRBD1 (6 bases). The length of the CDR3 is 14 residues. Germline V lookup: CDR1 SEHNR, CDR2 FQNEAQ (reference sequence). V shed 4 bases and J shed 7 bases, with 14 bases lying between them. CDR3 sequence: CASSSTGGGQPQHF. CDR3 nucleotide sequence: TGTGCCAGCAGCTCAACGGGGGGCGGACAGCCCCAGCATTTT.

The chain couples TRBV9 to TRBJ1-3, with 11 bases matching TRBD1. With 4 bases clipped from V and 2 bases from J, the junction kept 2 bases outside the gene matches. The CDR3 consists of 15 residues. Germline V gene lookup returns CDR1 SGDLS and CDR2 YYNGEE. This CDR3 is CASSPGQGAGNTIYF. CDR3 coding DNA: TGTGCCAGCAGCCCGGGACAGGGGGCTGGAAACACCATATATTTT.

The rearrangement links TRBV6-4 to TRBJ1-1; the D gene is possibly TRBD1 (6 bases). Between the trimmed V and J ends, which lost 10 bases and 5 bases, there was a span of 17 bases. Germline V gives CDR1 MRHNA, CDR2 SNTAGT. The length of the CDR3 is 13 residues. CDR3 protein: CATRGGPGTEAFF. The CDR3 DNA is TGTGCCACCCGTGGGGGGCCGGGGACTGAAGCTTTCTTT.

The rearrangement uses TRBV6-5 and TRBJ1-2, with 10 bases that match TRBD1. The V gene end was trimmed by 10 bases and the J gene end by 4 bases; junction bases not matched to a gene: 6. The CDR3 spans 13 residues. Germline CDR1 MNHEY, CDR2 SVGAGI. CDR3 protein: CATRTGGGYGYTF. CDR3 DNA: TGTGCCACCAGGACAGGGGGAGGCTATGGCTACACCTTC.

The V gene is TRBV10-1, the J gene TRBJ2-1; TRBD2 matches at 10 bases. In germline, CDR1 is WNHNN, CDR2 SYGVQD (reference sequence). The length of the CDR3 is 16 residues. J gave up 0 bases and V 7 bases, and 6 bases lay outside the gene matches. CDR3 in DNA: TGCGCCAGCACTAGCGGGAGAGGCGGCTCCTACAATGAGCAGTTCTTC. Its translation is CASTSGRGGSYNEQFF.

This chain uses TRBV29-1 with TRBJ2-1; 9 bases are a match to TRBD2. The V gene end was trimmed by 7 bases and the J gene end by 4 bases; junction bases not matched to a gene: 5. The germline V gene encodes CDR1 SQVTM and CDR2 ANQGSEA. The CDR3 length is 13 residues. The CDR3 reads CSAEREVYNEQFF. The CDR3 DNA follows: TGCAGCGCGGAGCGGGAGGTTTACAATGAGCAGTTCTTC.

The rearrangement links TRBV29-1 to TRBJ2-5, with 9 positions matching TRBD1. Germline assignment: CDR1 SQVTM and CDR2 ANQGSEA. CDR3 length equals 20 residues. The V and J ends lost 3 bases and 10 bases, in that order; junction bases with no gene match: 30. CDR3 in amino acids: CSVEGGEYRGPRSVLKYQYF. CDR3 nucleotides: TGCAGCGTTGAGGGCGGGGAGTACAGGGGGCCCCGTAGTGTTCTGAAGTACCAGTACTTC.

V gene TRBV13 combines with J gene TRBJ1-1; D ambiguous. V was pared by 5 bases and J by 0 bases, with 13 bases between. The CDR3 sequence is 15 residues long. Germline V lookup: CDR1 PRHDT, CDR2 FYEKMQ (reference sequence). The CDR3 region has the DNA TGTGCCAGCAGCGGAACTTTACAAGTGAACACTGAAGCTTTCTTT. Its protein is CASSGTLQVNTEAFF.

CDR3 in amino acids: CAWSVQGAHAEAFF. CDR3 coding DNA: TGTGCCTGGAGTGTCCAAGGGGCGCATGCTGAAGCTTTCTTT. This rearrangement joins TRBV30 to TRBJ1-1; D perhaps matches TRBD1 (5 bases). This CDR3 is 14 amino acids long. In germline, CDR1 is GTSNPN, CDR2 SVGIG (reference sequence). V dropped 0 bases and J dropped 6 bases, with 14 bases sitting between them.

As concerns this clone: This same CDR3 is encoded by further DNA sequences in the sample. The chain uses TRBV7-9 and TRBJ2-7, with a tentative D call TRBD1 (6 bases). V shed 6 bases and J shed 3 bases, with 9 bases lying between them. The CDR3 contains 12 residues. CDR1 and CDR2 (germline): SEHNR, FQNEAQ (reference sequence). The chain's CDR3 is CASRQDSYEQYF. The CDR3 nucleotides are TGTGCCAGCAGACAGGACAGCTACGAGCAGTACTTC.

Of note for this clone: Other DNA variants within this sample encode the same CDR3. The genes are TRBV27 and TRBJ2-7; D is perhaps TRBD1 (5 bases). This CDR3 spans 13 amino acids. From germline, CDR1 is MNHEY and CDR2 SMNVEV (reference sequence). Trimming left V 6 bases short and J 2 bases short, with 11 bases between. CDR3 protein: CASRVAGTYEQYF. DNA for the CDR3: TGTGCCAGCAGAGTGGCAGGGACCTACGAGCAGTACTTC.

This chain links TRBV27 with TRBJ1-2, with D possibly being TRBD1 (5 bases). Germline assignment: CDR1 MNHEY and CDR2 SMNVEV (reference sequence). V was shortened by 2 bases and J by 8 bases, with 12 bases between the two germline ends. CDR3 length: 13 residues. CDR3 nucleotides: TGTGCCAGCAGTTTAGGACTGGGGCTCGGCTACACCTTC. As protein: CASSLGLGLGYTF.

V gene TRBV27 combines with J gene TRBJ2-1, with TRBD1 matching 9 bases. The CDR3 runs 17 residues. From germline, CDR1 is MNHEY and CDR2 SMNVEV (reference sequence). Unmatched junction bases numbered 13, after V lost 1 base and J lost 9 bases. In DNA form, the CDR3 reads TGTGCCAGCAGTTTATTAGGGGGAAGGACAGGGGAGGGTGAGCAGTTCTTC. Amino acids: CASSLLGGRTGEGEQFF.

V gene TRBV9 combines with J gene TRBJ1-5; D is possibly TRBD1 (5 bases). Germline CDR1 SGDLS, CDR2 YYNGEE. Trimming stripped 3 bases from V and 10 bases from J, with 14 bases between. This CDR3 is built from 13 residues. CDR3 region: CASSEGPGPPQHF. For the CDR3, the DNA is TGTGCCAGCAGCGAGGGGCCAGGACCACCCCAGCATTTT.

The chain combines TRBV7-9 with TRBJ2-7; 13 nucleotides agree with TRBD2. This CDR3 contains 18 residues. In germline, CDR1 is SEHNR, CDR2 FQNEAQ (reference sequence). J lost 3 bases, V lost 5 bases, and 13 bases had no gene match. CDR3 in amino acids: CASSAAVWTSGSIYEQYF. For the CDR3, the DNA is TGTGCCAGCAGCGCGGCCGTCTGGACTAGCGGGAGTATCTACGAGCAGTACTTC.

The chain couples TRBV29-1 to TRBJ1-3; D unclear. This CDR3 comprises 11 residues. The germline V gene has CDR1 SQVTM and CDR2 ANQGSEA. With 3 bases removed from V and 4 bases from J, the gap between germline ends came to 4 bases. CDR3: CSVDRGNTIYF. The CDR3 DNA sequence: TGCAGCGTTGATAGGGGAAACACCATATATTTT. Full variable domain (outside the CDR3, taken from reference TRBV29-1 and TRBJ1-3): SAVISQKPSRDICQRGTSLTIQCQVDSQVTMMFWYRQQPGQSLTLIATANQGSEATYESGFVIDKFPISRPNLTFSTLTVSNMSPEDSSIYLCSVDRGNTIYFGEGSWLTVV.

The J gene is TRBJ2-7, the V gene TRBV13, with D perhaps matching TRBD1 (6 bases). V dropped 7 bases and J dropped 5 bases, with 15 bases sitting between them. This CDR3 contains 13 residues. Looked up from germline, CDR1 is PRHDT and CDR2 is FYEKMQ (reference sequence). CDR3 residues: CASTTGSIHEQYF. CDR3 nucleotide sequence: TGTGCCAGCACCACAGGGAGCATCCACGAGCAGTACTTC.